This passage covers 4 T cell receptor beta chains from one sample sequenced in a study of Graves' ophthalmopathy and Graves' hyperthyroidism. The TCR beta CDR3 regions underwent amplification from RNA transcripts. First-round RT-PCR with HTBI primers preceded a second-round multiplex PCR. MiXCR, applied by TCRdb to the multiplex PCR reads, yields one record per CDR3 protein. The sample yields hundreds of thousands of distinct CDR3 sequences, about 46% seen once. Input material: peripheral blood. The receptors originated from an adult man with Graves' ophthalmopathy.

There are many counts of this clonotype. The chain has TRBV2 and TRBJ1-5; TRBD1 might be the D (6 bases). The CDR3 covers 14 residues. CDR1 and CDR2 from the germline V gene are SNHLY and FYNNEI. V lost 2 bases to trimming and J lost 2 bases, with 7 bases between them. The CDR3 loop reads CASSEQGRNQPQHF. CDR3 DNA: TGTGCCAGCAGTGAACAGGGGCGCAATCAGCCCCAGCATTTT.

The CDR3 nucleotides read TGTGCCAGCAGTTACAGACAGGGGGTATACTACGAGCAGTACTTC. Translation: CASSYRQGVYYEQYF. The gene calls are TRBV12-3 or TRBV12-4 and TRBJ2-7; TRBD1 aligns across 9 bases. This CDR3 has 15 residues. J was trimmed by 3 bases and V by 4 bases; bases with no gene match: 7.

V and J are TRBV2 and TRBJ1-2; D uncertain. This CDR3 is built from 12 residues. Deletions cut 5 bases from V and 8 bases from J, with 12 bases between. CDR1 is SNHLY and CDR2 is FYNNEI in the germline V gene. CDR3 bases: TGTGCCAGCAGTTTTAGCGAGGACGGCTACACCTTC. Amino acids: CASSFSEDGYTF.

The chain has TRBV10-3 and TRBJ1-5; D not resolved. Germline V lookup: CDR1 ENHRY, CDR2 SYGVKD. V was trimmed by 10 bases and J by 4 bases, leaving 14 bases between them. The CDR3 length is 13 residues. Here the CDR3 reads CASRPTLNQPQHF. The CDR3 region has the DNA TGTGCCAGTAGGCCGACCCTTAATCAGCCCCAGCATTTT.